Below are 22 T cell receptor beta chains sequenced from a single sample in a study of T cell repertoires in cytomegalovirus infection. Which antigens these TCRs recognize remains unknown. One entry per CDR3 protein results from TCRdb running MiXCR on the reads. The sample has about 110,000 distinct CDR3 sequences, less than 55% seen once; the top ten hold 74%. The specimen comprised CD8+ T cells from cultured PBMCs, sampled from culture after CMV antigen stimulation. Receptors originate from a human donor in good health (CMV status not recorded). Some clones in this sample may be carry-over from other donors' samples.

The chain couples TRBV7-8 to TRBJ1-3; D is ambiguous. V was pared by 1 base and J by 1 base, with 14 bases between. CDR3 length: 17 residues. CDR1 and CDR2 (germline): SGHVS, FQNEAQ. CDR3: CASSLGLGVSSGNTIYF. The CDR3 coding sequence is TGTGCCAGCAGCTTAGGTTTGGGAGTGTCATCTGGAAACACCATATATTTT.

This clonotype was counted a few times. The chain couples TRBV7-9 to TRBJ1-4, with a possible D match to TRBD1 (5 bases). V was cut by 2 bases and J by 7 bases, with 8 bases left in between. Looked up from germline, CDR1 is SEHNR and CDR2 is FQNEAQ (reference sequence). The CDR3 is 13 residues long. This CDR3 is CASSLTGGEKLFF. The CDR3 nucleotides read TGTGCCAGCAGCTTAACTGGGGGTGAAAAACTGTTTTTT.

The genes are TRBV24-1 and TRBJ2-3; 9 nucleotides line up with TRBD1. V dropped 3 bases and J dropped 0; count of bases not matched to a gene: 9. The CDR3 length is 18 residues. CDR1 and CDR2 from the germline V gene are KGHDR and SFDVKD. DNA of the CDR3: TGTGCCACCAGTGATCCCGCCAGGACAGGGGATAGCACAGATACGCAGTATTTT. Translated, it gives CATSDPARTGDSTDTQYF.

The chain carries TRBV25-1 and TRBJ1-6, with TRBD1 as a possible D gene (6 bases). Deletions cut 2 bases from V and 3 bases from J, with 17 bases between. This CDR3 contains 18 residues. Germline lookup yields CDR1 MGHDK and CDR2 SYGVNS. The CDR3 nucleotides are TGTGCCAGCAGTGAAAACGGGTCAGGGGTCTACTATAATTCACCCCTCCACTTT. It is translated as CASSENGSGVYYNSPLHF. Full variable domain (missing parts from reference TRBV25-1 and TRBJ1-6): EADIYQTPRYLVIGTGKKITLECSQTMGHDKMYWYQQDPGMELHLIHYSYGVNSTEKGDLSSESTVSRIRTEHFPLTLESARPSHTSQYLCASSENGSGVYYNSPLHFGNGTRLTVT.

This clonotype was detected only a few times. This chain connects TRBV2 to TRBJ2-7; D is unresolved. V was shortened by 2 bases and J by 3 bases, with 5 bases between the two germline ends. This CDR3 contains 12 residues. The germline V gene has CDR1 SNHLY and CDR2 FYNNEI. The DNA for the CDR3 is TGTGCCAGCAGTGAACCCTACTACGAGCAGTACTTC. Translation: CASSEPYYEQYF. The whole variable domain, remainder taken from reference TRBV2 and TRBJ2-7, is EPEVTQTPSHQVTQMGQEVILRCVPISNHLYFYWYRQILGQKVEFLVSFYNNEISEKSEIFDDQFSVERPDGSNFTLKIRSTKLEDSAMYFCASSEPYYEQYFGPGTRLTVT.

The chain combines TRBV6-6 with TRBJ2-1; no definite D call. The CDR3 spans 15 residues. Germline V lookup: CDR1 MNHNY, CDR2 SVGAGI (reference sequence). V lost 2 bases and J lost 9, with 17 bases in between. CDR3 loop: CASSYPPTDTGEQFF. CDR3 in DNA: TGTGCCAGCAGTTACCCCCCAACCGACACCGGTGAGCAGTTCTTC.

Notes on this clonotype: Mismatch with germline at one junction end may stem from a read error. This rearrangement joins TRBV6-8 to TRBJ1-2; D is undetermined. The CDR3 length is 16 residues. Germline CDR1 reads MNHGY; CDR2 reads SAAAGT. As DNA, the CDR3 is TGTGCCAGCGGTTACTCGTCGGGTCTGCCGCACTATGGCTACACCTTC. Residues: CASGYSSGLPHYGYTF.

This clonotype has just a few counts. The rearrangement joins TRBV15 to TRBJ2-1, with D tentatively TRBD2 (6 bases). Trimming removed 1 base at V and 4 bases at J, with 11 bases between. CDR3 length equals 15 residues. Germline lookup yields CDR1 LNHNV and CDR2 YYDKDF (reference sequence). As DNA, the CDR3 is TGTGCCACCAGCAGAGGCGGGGCTCTTTACAATGAGCAGTTCTTC. It encodes CATSRGGALYNEQFF.

V and J are TRBV2 and TRBJ2-7, with TRBD1 identical over 7 bases. The CDR3 covers 15 residues. The V segment lost 3 bases and the J segment 0 bases; nucleotides outside the gene matches: 5. Germline CDR1 SNHLY, CDR2 FYNNEI. DNA of the CDR3: TGTGCCAGCAGTGAGGACAGGTCCCGCTCCTACGAGCAGTACTTC. This encodes CASSEDRSRSYEQYF.

V and J are TRBV6-5 and TRBJ2-2; the match to TRBD2 covers 7 bases. Unmatched junction bases numbered 4, after V lost 5 bases and J lost 1 base. From germline, CDR1 is MNHEY and CDR2 SVGAGI. The CDR3 has 15 residues. The CDR3 DNA reads as TGTGCCAGCAGTGACGGGGGGTGGAACACCGGGGAGCTGTTTTTT. It specifies CASSDGGWNTGELFF.

This clonotype was seen many times. This chain links TRBV7-9 with TRBJ2-1; the D gene is possibly TRBD1 (6 bases). The V end was cut by 4 bases, the J end by 4 bases, with 14 bases between. The length of the CDR3 is 15 residues. Looked up from germline, CDR1 is SEHNR and CDR2 is FQNEAQ (reference sequence). The DNA of the CDR3 is TGTGCCAGCAGCTCCGAGTGGGGGCAGTACAATGAGCAGTTCTTC. Amino acids: CASSSEWGQYNEQFF.

This clonotype was observed many times. This chain connects TRBV4-1 to TRBJ1-1; D may be TRBD1 (6 bases). CDR1 is MGHRA and CDR2 is YSYEKL in the germline V gene. The CDR3 covers 11 residues. The ends were cut back, 2 bases at V and 10 bases at J, with 8 bases in the middle. The DNA of the CDR3 is TGCGCCAGCAGCCAAACGGACAGAGCTTTCTTT. Encoded protein: CASSQTDRAFF.

This clonotype was seen repeatedly, ten times or more. The V call is TRBV7-8, the J call TRBJ1-5, with TRBD1 identical over 8 bases. The CDR3 has 15 amino acids. The junction had 4 bases not matched to a gene; V was cut back by 6 bases and J by 0 bases. Germline V gives CDR1 SGHVS, CDR2 FQNEAQ. CDR3 sequence reads: CASSRQGYSNQPQHF. In nucleotides, the CDR3 is TGTGCCAGCAGTCGACAGGGGTATAGCAATCAGCCCCAGCATTTT.

The chain joins TRBV5-4 to TRBJ2-2, with D perhaps matching TRBD1 or TRBD2 (5 bases each). This CDR3 is built from 15 residues. V lost 2 bases, J lost 3 bases, and 11 bases lay in between. Germline CDR1 and CDR2: SGHNT and YYREEE (reference sequence). The CDR3 sequence is CASSFGGRDTGELFF. CDR3 nucleotides: TGTGCCAGCAGCTTTGGGGGAAGGGACACCGGGGAGCTGTTTTTT.

Only a few counts were recorded for this clonotype. The CDR3 here is CASSELAGAYNEQFF. DNA of the CDR3: TGTGCCAGCAGTGAACTAGCGGGAGCCTACAATGAGCAGTTCTTC. The chain joins TRBV2 to TRBJ2-1; TRBD2 aligns across 10 bases. The CDR3 runs to 15 residues. Per germline, CDR1 SNHLY and CDR2 FYNNEI. V was clipped by 2 bases and J by 2 bases; unmatched bases: 0.

This clonotype has just a few counts. The chain employs TRBV7-3 and TRBJ2-5, with D possibly TRBD2 on 5 matching bases. This CDR3 spans 15 amino acids. With 1 base removed from V and 5 bases from J, the gap between germline ends came to 14 bases. Germline V lookup: CDR1 SGHTA, CDR2 FQGTGA. The CDR3: CASSLNPSSRETQYF. The CDR3 DNA reads as TGTGCCAGCAGCTTAAATCCTAGCTCCCGGGAGACCCAGTACTTC.

This clonotype was counted ten times or more. V usage is TRBV7-2 and J usage is TRBJ2-5; 10 bases map to TRBD2. The CDR3 is 18 residues long. The trim removed 1 base at V and 1 base at J, leaving 9 bases unmatched. CDR1 SGHTA and CDR2 FQGNSA come from the germline V gene. CDR3 in DNA: TGTGCCAGCAGCTTAGATCCGCTAGCGGGGGAGACCCAAGAGACCCAGTACTTC. It codes for CASSLDPLAGETQETQYF.

This chain links TRBV4-1 with TRBJ1-2; 8 nucleotides match TRBD1. CDR3 size: 14 residues. Germline V gives CDR1 MGHRA, CDR2 YSYEKL. Trimming took 3 bases from V and 6 from J; bases not matched to a gene: 6. CDR3 nucleotide sequence: TGCGCCAGCAGCCACCCGACAGGGGTAAATGGCTACACCTTC. This gives the protein CASSHPTGVNGYTF.

The J gene is TRBJ2-7, the V gene TRBV7-9; no definite D call. V was clipped by 7 bases and J by 2 bases, with 9 bases between them. The germline V gene encodes CDR1 SEHNR and CDR2 FQNEAQ (reference sequence). This CDR3 is built from 12 residues. CDR3 coding DNA: TGTGCCAGCAATGCCGGAACCTACGAGCAGTACTTC. Residues: CASNAGTYEQYF.

The chain employs TRBV19 and TRBJ2-1; D possibly uses TRBD1 or TRBD2 (5 bases each). Trimming cost V 4 bases and J 8 bases, with 15 bases left between them. This CDR3 is 14 amino acids long. From germline, CDR1 is LNHDA and CDR2 SQIVND (reference sequence). CDR3 in amino acids: CASSTVGGYHEQFF. The CDR3 coding sequence is TGTGCCAGTAGTACCGTTGGGGGTTACCATGAGCAGTTCTTC.

This clonotype was recorded once. This rearrangement joins TRBV12-3 or TRBV12-4 to TRBJ1-2; D gene unclear. The CDR3 is 12 residues long. V was shortened by 6 bases and J by 9 bases, with 14 bases between the two germline ends. The CDR3 DNA is TGTGCCAGCAGCCCCGATGGAGGGAGCTACACCTTC. It is translated as CASSPDGGSYTF.

The rearrangement links TRBV19 to TRBJ1-1; the match to TRBD1 covers 7 bases. The CDR3 totals 15 residues. Germline V CDR1 and CDR2: LNHDA, SQIVND (reference sequence). V gave up 6 bases and J gave up 4 bases; unmatched junction bases: 11. The CDR3 bases are TGTGCCAGTAGAGAGGAGGACAGGCGGGGCACTGAAGCTTTCTTT. Protein product: CASREEDRRGTEAFF.